The 9 T cell receptor beta chains presented below share a single source sample, sequenced in a study of blood T cell repertoires in COVID-19. Sequencing used immunoSEQ multiplex PCR; TCRdb keeps in-frame clones, though not all of them. The data show fewer than 400,000 clones, 85% seen once. The specimen was PBMCs or T cells enriched from blood (not recorded which). These receptors came from a woman in her 30s who had been exposed to COVID-19.

The chain couples TRBV27 to TRBJ1-5, with 9 bases identical to TRBD1. Germline assignment: CDR1 MNHEY and CDR2 SMNVEV (reference sequence). V lost 6 bases to trimming and J lost 4 bases; unmatched junction nucleotides: 4. This CDR3 has 14 amino acids. The DNA for the CDR3 is TGTGCCAGCAGCGGGACAGGGCCTAATCAGCCCCAGCATTTT. Translation gives CASSGTGPNQPQHF.

The rearrangement joins TRBV9 to TRBJ1-2; no firm D call. Trimming cost V 0 bases and J 3 bases, with 12 bases left between them. Germline CDR1 SGDLS, CDR2 YYNGEE. The CDR3 has 15 amino acids. The chain's CDR3 is CASSVGHGVDYGYTF. DNA of the CDR3: TGTGCCAGCAGCGTAGGCCACGGGGTCGACTATGGCTACACCTTC.

This sequence joins TRBV3-1 (or the pseudogene TRBV3-2) and TRBJ2-2; 8 bases are shared with TRBD2. The CDR3 totals 17 residues. J gave up 1 base and V 3 bases, and 7 bases lay outside the gene matches. The V gene's germline CDR1 is LGHDT and CDR2 YNNKEL (reference sequence). In DNA form, the CDR3 reads TGTGCCAGCAGCCAGGGTCTAGCGGGTTTGAACACCGGGGAGCTGTTTTTT. It codes for CASSQGLAGLNTGELFF.

The gene calls are TRBV6-5 and TRBJ1-6, with D tentatively TRBD1 (6 bases). The germline CDR1 and CDR2 sequences are MNHEY and SVGAGI. Between the trimmed V and J ends, which lost 5 bases and 11 bases, there was a span of 13 bases. The CDR3 runs to 13 residues. The CDR3 region has the DNA TGTGCCAGCAGTCCACCCAGGACAGCACCCCTCCACTTT. This sequence encodes CASSPPRTAPLHF.

This clone was seen once. The chain joins TRBV5-1 to TRBJ2-7; D perhaps matches TRBD1 (6 bases). Germline values: CDR1 SGHRS, CDR2 YFSETQ. The length of the CDR3 is 15 residues. Between the trimmed V and J ends, which lost 0 bases and 1 base, there was a span of 11 bases. The CDR3 loop reads CASSLAAGVSYEQYF. DNA for the CDR3: TGCGCCAGCAGCTTGGCGGCAGGGGTATCCTACGAGCAGTACTTC.

This clone was seen ten or more times. This CDR3 is CASSYELGGSGRIYDEQFF. The CDR3 DNA is TGTGCCAGCAGTTATGAACTTGGGGGTAGCGGGAGGATCTATGATGAGCAGTTCTTC. The V call is TRBV7-9, the J call TRBJ2-1, with 10 bases identical to TRBD2. The V and J ends lost 6 bases and 8 bases, in that order; junction bases with no gene match: 22. The germline V gene has CDR1 SEHNR and CDR2 FQNEAQ (reference sequence). The CDR3 loop spans 19 amino acids.

The rearrangement joins TRBV27 to TRBJ1-5; D call uncertain. Germline assignment: CDR1 MNHEY and CDR2 SMNVEV (reference sequence). Between the trimmed V and J ends, which lost 2 bases and 4 bases, there was a span of 12 bases. The CDR3 runs to 15 residues. CDR3 region: CASSLEGRGNQPQHF. The CDR3 bases are TGTGCCAGCAGTTTAGAAGGGCGAGGGAATCAGCCCCAGCATTTT.

The chain recombines TRBV25-1 with TRBJ1-1; 8 bases align to TRBD1. CDR3 size: 14 residues. Germline CDR1 MGHDK, CDR2 SYGVNS. The J segment lost 1 base and the V segment lost 2 bases, leaving 0 bases of the junction unmatched. CDR3 sequence (DNA): TGTGCCAGCAGTGAAACAGGGGGGAACACTGAAGCTTTCTTT. Its translation is CASSETGGNTEAFF.

The V call is TRBV2, the J call TRBJ1-2; 10 positions match TRBD1. Germline CDR1 and CDR2: SNHLY and FYNNEI. V dropped 11 bases and J dropped 5; count of bases not matched to a gene: 5. This CDR3 has 12 amino acids. The CDR3 sequence is CARQGADYGYTF. In nucleotides, the CDR3 is TGTGCCCGACAGGGGGCAGATTATGGCTACACCTTC.